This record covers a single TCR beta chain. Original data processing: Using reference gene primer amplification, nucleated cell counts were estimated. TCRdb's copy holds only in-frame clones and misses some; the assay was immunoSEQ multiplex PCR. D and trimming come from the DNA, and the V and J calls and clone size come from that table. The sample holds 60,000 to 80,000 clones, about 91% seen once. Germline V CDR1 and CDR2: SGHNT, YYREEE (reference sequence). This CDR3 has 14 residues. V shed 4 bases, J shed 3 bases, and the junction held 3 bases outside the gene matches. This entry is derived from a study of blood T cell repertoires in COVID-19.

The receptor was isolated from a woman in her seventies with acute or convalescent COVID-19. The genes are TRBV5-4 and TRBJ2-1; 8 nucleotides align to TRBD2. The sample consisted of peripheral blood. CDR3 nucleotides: TGTGCCAGCAGCCCGACTAGCGTCTACAATGAGCAGTTCTTC. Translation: CASSPTSVYNEQFF.